The 3 T cell receptor beta chains below come from one sample, sequenced in a study of T cell responses to AZD1222 COVID-19 vaccine. TCRdb's copy holds only in-frame clones and misses some; the assay was immunoSEQ multiplex PCR. This sample has roughly 49,000 clones, with about 74% found just once. The sequencing used peripheral blood, collected on day 0 of AZD1222 vaccination. Every receptor here comes from an adult in good health.

This clone was detected a few times. The V and J genes are TRBV5-1 and TRBJ2-7, with D perhaps TRBD2 (5 bases). The CDR3 runs to 14 residues. Germline V gene lookup returns CDR1 SGHRS and CDR2 YFSETQ. V lost 0 bases to trimming and J lost 3 bases, with 10 bases between them. This chain's CDR3 is CASSLELDYYEQYF. The CDR3 region has the DNA TGCGCCAGCAGCTTGGAGCTCGACTACTACGAGCAGTACTTC.

J is TRBJ2-7 and V is TRBV24-1; D uncertain. CDR1 and CDR2 from the germline V gene are KGHDR and SFDVKD. CDR3 size: 14 residues. Trimming cost V 4 bases and J 5 bases, with 14 bases left between them. The CDR3 is CATSDRGVGHEQYF. The CDR3 nucleotides are TGTGCCACCAGTGACCGAGGAGTGGGCCACGAGCAGTACTTC.

The J gene is TRBJ2-1, the V gene TRBV7-6; D unclear. CDR3 length equals 13 residues. CDR1 and CDR2 (germline): SGHVS, FNYEAQ. V was pared by 1 base and J by 5 bases, with 6 bases between. For the CDR3, the DNA is TGTGCCAGCAGCTTAGATTGGGACAATGAGCAGTTCTTC. Translated: CASSLDWDNEQFF.